This T cell receptor beta chain was obtained from a study of early T cells in non-severe SARS-CoV-2 infection. Study context: Alpha and beta chains were unpaired, from unsorted whole-blood bulk RNA.

The length of the CDR3 is 16 residues. Unique molecular identifiers were attached to individual cDNA molecules. Via MiXCR, TCRdb re-called the 5' RACE reads, giving one row per CDR3 protein. The table records some 66,000 distinct CDR3 sequences, 8% to 9.5% of them present only once. Whole-study results and caveats: VDJdb matching, biased toward anti-spike CD8 responses, missed private and CD4 specificities.

This clonotype was seen at least ten times. Its antigen is still unknown. V is TRBV21-1 and J is TRBJ1-4; the table gives TRBD1 as D, unverified against the DNA. TRBV21-1 is a documented pseudogene. The TCR comes from an adult who was a healthcare worker with PCR-confirmed SARS-CoV-2 infection or an uninfected control (not recorded which). The sample comprised whole blood. The CDR3, as DNA: TGTGCCAGCAGCCTTCCGACAGCCACAACTAATGAAAAACTGTTTTTT. This encodes CASSLPTATTNEKLFF.